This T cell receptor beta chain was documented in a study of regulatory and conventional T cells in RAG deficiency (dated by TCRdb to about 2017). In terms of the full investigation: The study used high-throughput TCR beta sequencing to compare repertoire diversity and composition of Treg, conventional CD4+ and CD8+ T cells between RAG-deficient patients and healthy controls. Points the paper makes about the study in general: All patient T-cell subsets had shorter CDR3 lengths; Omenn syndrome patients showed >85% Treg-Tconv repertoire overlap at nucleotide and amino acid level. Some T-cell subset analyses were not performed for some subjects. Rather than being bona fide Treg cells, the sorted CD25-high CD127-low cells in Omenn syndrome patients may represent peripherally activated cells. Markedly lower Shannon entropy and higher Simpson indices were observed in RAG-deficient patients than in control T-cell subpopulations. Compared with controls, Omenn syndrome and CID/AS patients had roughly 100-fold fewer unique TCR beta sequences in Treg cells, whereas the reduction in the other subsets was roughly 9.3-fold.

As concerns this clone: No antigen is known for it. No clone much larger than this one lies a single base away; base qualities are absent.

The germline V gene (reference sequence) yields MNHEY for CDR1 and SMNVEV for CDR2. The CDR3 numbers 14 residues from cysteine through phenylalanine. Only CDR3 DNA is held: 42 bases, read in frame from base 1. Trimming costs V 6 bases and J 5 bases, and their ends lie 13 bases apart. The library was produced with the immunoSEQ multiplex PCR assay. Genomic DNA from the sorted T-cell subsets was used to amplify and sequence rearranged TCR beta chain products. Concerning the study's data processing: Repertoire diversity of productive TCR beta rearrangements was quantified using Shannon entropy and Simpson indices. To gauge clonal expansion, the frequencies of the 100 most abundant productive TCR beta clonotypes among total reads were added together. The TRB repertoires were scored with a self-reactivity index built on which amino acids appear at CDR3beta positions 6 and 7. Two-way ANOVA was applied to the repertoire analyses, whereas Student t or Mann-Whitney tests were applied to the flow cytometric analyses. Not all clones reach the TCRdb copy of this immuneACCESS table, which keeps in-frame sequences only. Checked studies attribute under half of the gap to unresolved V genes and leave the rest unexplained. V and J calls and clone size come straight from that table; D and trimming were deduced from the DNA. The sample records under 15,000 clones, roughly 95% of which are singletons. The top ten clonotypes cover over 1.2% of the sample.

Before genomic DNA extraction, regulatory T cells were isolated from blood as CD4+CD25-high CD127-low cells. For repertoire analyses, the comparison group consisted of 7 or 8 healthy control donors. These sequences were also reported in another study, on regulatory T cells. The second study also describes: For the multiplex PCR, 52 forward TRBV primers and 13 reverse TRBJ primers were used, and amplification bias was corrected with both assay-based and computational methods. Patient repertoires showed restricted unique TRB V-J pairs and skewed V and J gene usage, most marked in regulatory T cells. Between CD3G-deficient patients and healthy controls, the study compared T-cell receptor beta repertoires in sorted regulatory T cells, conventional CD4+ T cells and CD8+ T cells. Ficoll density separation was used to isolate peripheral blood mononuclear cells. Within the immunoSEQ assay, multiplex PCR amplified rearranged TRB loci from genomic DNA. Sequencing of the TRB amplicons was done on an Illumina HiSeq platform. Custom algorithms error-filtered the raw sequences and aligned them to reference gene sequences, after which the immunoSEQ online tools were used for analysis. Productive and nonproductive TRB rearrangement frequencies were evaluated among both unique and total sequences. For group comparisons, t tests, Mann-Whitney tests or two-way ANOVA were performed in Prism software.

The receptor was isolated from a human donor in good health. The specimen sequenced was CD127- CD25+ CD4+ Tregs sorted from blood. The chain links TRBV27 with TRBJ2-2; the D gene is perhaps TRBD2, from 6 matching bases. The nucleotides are TGTGCCAGCAGGGGACCCGCGGGGACCGGGGAGCTGTTTTTT. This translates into CASRGPAGTGELFF.